This T cell receptor (beta chain) was identified during a study of cytomegalovirus exposure and HLA in healthy donors. Germline lookup yields CDR1 MDHEN and CDR2 SYDVKM. The CDR3 has 16 amino acids. The ends were cut back, 4 bases at V and 4 bases at J, with 17 bases in the middle. While unrecorded immune exposures were likely, the donors were nominally healthy when sampled. Details on this clone: The antigen is not known.

Vbeta (60) and Jbeta (13) primers were used in the PCR. Sequencing used immunoSEQ multiplex PCR; TCRdb keeps in-frame clones, though not all of them. This table holds about 160,000 clones, around 81% found once. Study-wide results and limits: Immune exposure information comprised only CMV serostatus. In a later analysis, V- and J-gene trimming of beta chains associated with a DCLRE1C missense variant, replicated independently.

The V and J genes are TRBV28 and TRBJ1-5; a possible D gene is TRBD1 (6 bases). Sequencing was performed on PBMCs. The clonotype originates from a woman between 50 and 59 years old in good health and CMV-seronegative. The CDR3 DNA is TGTGCCAGCAGTTCTTACAAGGGGGTGTTAAATCAGCCCCAGCATTTT. It translates to CASSSYKGVLNQPQHF.